The present T cell receptor (beta chain) was sequenced within a study of T cell responses to AZD1222 COVID-19 vaccine. Findings and limits, study-wide: In all cases, repertoires were sampled only after the peak T cell response. Reportedly, nearly half the spike-specific TCRs target unmutated variant regions.

Some clones are missing from TCRdb's copy, which holds only in-frame ones; the method was immunoSEQ multiplex PCR. This sample has fewer than 120,000 clones; 85% to 95% occur once, and the top ten carry 7.5% to 9%. On this clone itself: What it binds is unknown.

Germline trimming cut 5 bases from V and 6 bases from J; bases unmatched to any gene: 1. CDR3 size: 13 residues. In germline, CDR1 is MNHEY, CDR2 SVGAGI. This chain links TRBV6-5 with TRBJ1-5, with 10 bases that match TRBD1. The specimen comprised peripheral blood, sampled on day 0 of AZD1222 vaccination. The TCR originated in an adult in good health. CDR3 in DNA: TGTGCCAGCAGTCGGGACAGGGGTCAGCCCCAGCATTTT. It specifies CASSRDRGQPQHF.